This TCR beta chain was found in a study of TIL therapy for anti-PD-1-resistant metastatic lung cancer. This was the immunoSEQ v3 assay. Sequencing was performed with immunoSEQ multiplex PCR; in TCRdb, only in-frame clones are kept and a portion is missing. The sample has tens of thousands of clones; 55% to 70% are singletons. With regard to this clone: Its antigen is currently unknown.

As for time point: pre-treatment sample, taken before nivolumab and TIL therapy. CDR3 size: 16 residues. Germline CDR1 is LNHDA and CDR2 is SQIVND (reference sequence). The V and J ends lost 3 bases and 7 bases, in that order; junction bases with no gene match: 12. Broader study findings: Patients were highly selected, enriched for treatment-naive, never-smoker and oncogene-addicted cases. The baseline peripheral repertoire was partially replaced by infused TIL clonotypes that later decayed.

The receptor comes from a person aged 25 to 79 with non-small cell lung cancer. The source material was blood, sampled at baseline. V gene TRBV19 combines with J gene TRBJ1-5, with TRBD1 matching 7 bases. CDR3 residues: CASSMGWTGLDQPQHF. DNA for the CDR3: TGTGCCAGTAGTATGGGTTGGACAGGTCTAGACCAGCCCCAGCATTTT.